This TCR beta chain was recovered during a study of blood T cell repertoires in COVID-19 (dated by TCRdb to about 2020). Regarding the complete study: Samples covering the acute and convalescent phases of COVID-19 were provided by collaborators in the United States, Italy and Spain. A freely available public database, intended as a resource for researchers studying the immune response to SARS-CoV-2, is where the repertoires were released. Where HLA class I and class II types were available, the types were taken from metadata supplied by the sample provider, not from assay-based typing. The prospective study material was composed of cDNA or gDNA derived from T cells, B-cell-depleted T cells, or PBMCs. A de-identified subject ID, COVID-19 status, age in years and sex were almost always included in the sample metadata. Subjects who had been exposed to COVID-19, were actively infected with it, or had recovered from it provided the deeply sampled blood TCRbeta repertoires that made up the dataset. The samples were drawn from two sources: the first 160 participants of the ongoing ImmuneRACE study, and fewer than 1,500 subjects contributed by 6 global collaborators.

Study-wide findings and limitations: The quantity of clinical and demographic metadata differed by source and by participant and was supplied without curation.

One collaborating source in Seattle enrolled patients while the patients were actively infected and followed the patients over time throughout the course of disease. Collaborating institutions collected whole blood in K2EDTA tubes following their own protocols. For TCRbeta analysis, collaborator samples were shipped as frozen whole blood, as isolated PBMCs, or as DNA extracted from either sample type. Concerning this clone: Its cognate antigen has yet to be identified. The input lacks base qualities; no much larger clone sits a single base away.

CDR1 and CDR2 were assigned from the germline V gene as SGDLS and YYNGEE. Inclusive of the bounding cysteine and phenylalanine, the CDR3 is 15 residues long. The DNA shown is the 45-base CDR3, in frame from base 1. V ends up 2 bases short and J 8 bases short, with an unmatched junction base count of 7. TCRbeta CDR3 regions were amplified from genomic DNA by means of the immunoSEQ Assay, a bias-controlled multiplex PCR. Under the source paper's analysis protocol: The number of nucleated cells in each sample was estimated by amplification of reference gene primers within the assay. To quantify the absolute abundance of each unique TCRbeta CDR3 rearrangement, sequence reads were collapsed and filtered. Productive Simpson clonality was computed per sample as the square root of Simpson's diversity index over productive rearrangements. TCRdb obtained this table from immuneACCESS and retained in-frame rearrangements with V and J assigned. These tables miss some clones; where compared with another copy, unresolved V genes account for less than half of the shortfall, and the remainder is unexplained. V and J calls and clone size are copied from that table; D and trimming were computed from the DNA. This sample lists 97,000 or so clones; 80% to 95% were detected once. Of the sample, under 2% falls within the top ten clones.

The chain couples TRBV9 to TRBJ2-3; TRBD2 fits 11 bases in the junction. The sequence came from a woman aged 50 to 65 with COVID-19, enrolled during active disease. The sample taken for sequencing was peripheral blood. The sequence in DNA is TGTGCCAGCAGCGTTAGCGGGGGGGGCCAGACTACGCAGTATTTT. Translation gives CASSVSGGGQTTQYF.